This T cell receptor (beta chain) was documented in a study of cytomegalovirus exposure and HLA in healthy donors. With 60 Vbeta and 13 Jbeta primers, the PCR was carried out. The method was immunoSEQ multiplex PCR; TCRdb's version includes in-frame clones alone and lacks a portion of them. In the table there are more than 120,000 clones, roughly 76% of which are singletons. V was pared by 3 bases and J by 8 bases, with 16 bases between. Per the germline V gene, CDR1 is KGHSH and CDR2 is LQKENI. There are 14 residues in the CDR3. This chain links TRBV18 with TRBJ2-5, with TRBD2 as a possible D gene (6 bases). The specimen sequenced was PBMCs. The source is a woman aged 25 to 39 in good health and CMV-seronegative. CDR3 protein: CASSPGGPEGTQYF. The DNA of the CDR3 is TGTGCCAGCTCACCCGGGGGACCCGAAGGAACCCAGTACTTC.